The present T cell receptor (beta chain) was sequenced within a study of low-dose radiotherapy and immunotherapy resistance in tumors. The sample holds many counts of this clonotype. This CDR3 is built from 16 residues. V was clipped by 0 bases and J by 7 bases, with 19 bases between them. Germline V CDR1 and CDR2: DFQATT, SNEGSKA (reference sequence). The sample's time point: before trial treatment. Alpha and beta chains were covered, as first-strand cDNA relied on TRAV- and TRBV-specific primers. TCR amplification used 15 to 20 PCR cycles, a constant-region primer and a V-primer adapter. TCRdb recomputed calls from the reads with MiXCR, one row per CDR3 protein. The data contain around 76,000 distinct CDR3 sequences, about a third of them singletons.

This specimen consisted of PBMCs, obtained before treatment. The chain is built from TRBV20-1 and TRBJ1-5; D perhaps matches TRBD1 (5 bases). The source of this sequence is a female donor with ovarian cancer. The CDR3 protein is CSARDLRGQGSQPQHF. The CDR3 region has the DNA TGCAGTGCTAGAGATTTAAGGGGCCAGGGAAGCCAGCCCCAGCATTTT.